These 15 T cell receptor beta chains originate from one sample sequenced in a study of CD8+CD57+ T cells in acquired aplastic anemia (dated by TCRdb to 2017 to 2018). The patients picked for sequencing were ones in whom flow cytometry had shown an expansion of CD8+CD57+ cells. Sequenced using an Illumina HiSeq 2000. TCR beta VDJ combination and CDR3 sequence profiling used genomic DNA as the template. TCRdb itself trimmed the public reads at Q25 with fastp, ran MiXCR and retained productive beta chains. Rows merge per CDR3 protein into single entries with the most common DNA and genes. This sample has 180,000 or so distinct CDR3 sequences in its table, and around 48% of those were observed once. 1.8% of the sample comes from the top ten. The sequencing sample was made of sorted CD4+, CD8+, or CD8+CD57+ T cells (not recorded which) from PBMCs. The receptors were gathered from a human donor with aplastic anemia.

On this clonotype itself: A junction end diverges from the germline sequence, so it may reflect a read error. This CDR3 is CASSSSPYEQYF. The CDR3 region has the DNA TGTGCCAGCAGTTCCTCCCCCTACGAGCAGTACTTC. This chain joins TRBV24-1 and TRBJ2-7; D uncertain. The CDR3 length is 12 residues. Germline values: CDR1 KGHDR, CDR2 SFDVKD.

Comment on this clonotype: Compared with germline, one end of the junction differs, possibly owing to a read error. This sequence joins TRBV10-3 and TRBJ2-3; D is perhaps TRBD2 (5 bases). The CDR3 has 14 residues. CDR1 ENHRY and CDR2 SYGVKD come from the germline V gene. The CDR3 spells CASSYPGSLDTQYF. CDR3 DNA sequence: TGTGCCAGCAGTTACCCGGGAAGCCTAGATACGCAGTATTTT.

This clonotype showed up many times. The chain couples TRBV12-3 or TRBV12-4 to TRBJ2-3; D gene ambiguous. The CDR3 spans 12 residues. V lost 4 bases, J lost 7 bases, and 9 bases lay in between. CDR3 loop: CASSSMGYTQYF. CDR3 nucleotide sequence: TGTGCCAGCAGTTCCATGGGGTATACGCAGTATTTT.

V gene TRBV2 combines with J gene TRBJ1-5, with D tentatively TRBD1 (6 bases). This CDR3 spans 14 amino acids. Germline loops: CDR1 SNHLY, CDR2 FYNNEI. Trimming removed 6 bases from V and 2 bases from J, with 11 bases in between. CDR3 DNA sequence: TGTGCCAGCAGCGGACAGAGAGGCAATCAGCCCCAGCATTTT. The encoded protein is CASSGQRGNQPQHF.

In nucleotides, the CDR3 is TGTGCCACCAGCGTGACTAGGGGGGAGCCCGGGGAGCTGTTTTTT. Translating it yields CATSVTRGEPGELFF. The genes are TRBV15 and TRBJ2-2; D is tentatively TRBD1 or TRBD2 (6 bases each). The CDR3 loop spans 15 amino acids. Germline lookup yields CDR1 LNHNV and CDR2 YYDKDF (reference sequence). The V and J ends lost 5 bases and 6 bases respectively, with 16 bases between them.

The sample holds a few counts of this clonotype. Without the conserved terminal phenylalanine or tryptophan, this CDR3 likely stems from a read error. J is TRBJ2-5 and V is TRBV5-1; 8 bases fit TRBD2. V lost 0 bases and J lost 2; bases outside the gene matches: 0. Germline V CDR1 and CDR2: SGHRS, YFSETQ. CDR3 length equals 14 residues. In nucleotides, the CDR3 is TGCGCCAGCAGCTTGGCGGGGGGGCAAGAGACCCAGTACTCC. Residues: CASSLAGGQETQYS.

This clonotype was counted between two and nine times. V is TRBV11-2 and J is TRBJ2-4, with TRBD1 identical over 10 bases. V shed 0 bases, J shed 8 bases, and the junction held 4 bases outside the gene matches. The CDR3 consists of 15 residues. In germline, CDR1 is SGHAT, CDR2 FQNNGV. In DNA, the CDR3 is TGTGCCAGCAGCTTAGATGGGACAGGGGAGGACATTCAGTACTTC. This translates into CASSLDGTGEDIQYF.

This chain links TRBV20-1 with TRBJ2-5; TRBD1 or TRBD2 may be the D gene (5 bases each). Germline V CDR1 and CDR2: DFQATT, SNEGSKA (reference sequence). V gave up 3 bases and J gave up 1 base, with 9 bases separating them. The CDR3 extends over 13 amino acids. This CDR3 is CSARSGLQETQYF. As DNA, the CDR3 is TGCAGTGCTAGGTCGGGGCTCCAAGAGACCCAGTACTTC.

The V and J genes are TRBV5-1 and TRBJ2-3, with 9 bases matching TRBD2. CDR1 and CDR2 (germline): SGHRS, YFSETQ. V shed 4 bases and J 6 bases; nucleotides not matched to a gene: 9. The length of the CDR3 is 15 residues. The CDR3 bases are TGCGCCAGCAGCCCCCTTGCGGGGGGGAAGGATACGCAGTATTTT. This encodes CASSPLAGGKDTQYF.

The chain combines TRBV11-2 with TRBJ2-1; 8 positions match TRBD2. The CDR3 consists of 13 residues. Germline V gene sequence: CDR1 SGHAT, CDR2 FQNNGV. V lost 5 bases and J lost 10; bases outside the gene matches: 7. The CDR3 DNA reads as TGTGCCAGCAGCGCCGGGACTAGGGAAGAGCAGTTCTTC. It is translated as CASSAGTREEQFF.

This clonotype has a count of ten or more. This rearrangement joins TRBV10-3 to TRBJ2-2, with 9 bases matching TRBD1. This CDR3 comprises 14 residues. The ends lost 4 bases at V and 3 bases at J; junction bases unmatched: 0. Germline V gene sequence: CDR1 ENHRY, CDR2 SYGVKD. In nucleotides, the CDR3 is TGTGCCATCAGTGGGGACAGGGACACCGGGGAGCTGTTTTTT. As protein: CAISGDRDTGELFF.

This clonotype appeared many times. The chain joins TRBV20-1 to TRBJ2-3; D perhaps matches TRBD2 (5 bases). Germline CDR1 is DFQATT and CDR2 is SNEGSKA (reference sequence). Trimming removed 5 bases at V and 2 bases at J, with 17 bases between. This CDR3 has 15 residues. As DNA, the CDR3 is TGCAGTGCTCACTCACTAGGAACCTCCACAGATACGCAGTATTTT. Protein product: CSAHSLGTSTDTQYF.

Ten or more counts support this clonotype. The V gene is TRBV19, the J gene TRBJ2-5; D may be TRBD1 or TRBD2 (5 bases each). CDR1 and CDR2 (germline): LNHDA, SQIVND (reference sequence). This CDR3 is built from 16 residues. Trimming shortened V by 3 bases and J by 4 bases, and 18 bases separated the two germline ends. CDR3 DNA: TGTGCCAGTAGTATTCCCGTGGGGCGCGGGCCAGAGACCCAGTACTTC. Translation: CASSIPVGRGPETQYF. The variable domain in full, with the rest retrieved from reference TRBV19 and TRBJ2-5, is DGGITQSPKYLFRKEGQNVTLSCEQNLNHDAMYWYRQDPGQGLRLIYYSQIVNDFQKGDIAEGYSVSREKKESFPLTVTSAQKNPTAFYLCASSIPVGRGPETQYFGPGTRLLVL.

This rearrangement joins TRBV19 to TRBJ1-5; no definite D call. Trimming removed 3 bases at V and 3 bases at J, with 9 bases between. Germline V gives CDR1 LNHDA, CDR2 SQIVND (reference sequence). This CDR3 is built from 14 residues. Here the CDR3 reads CASSISSNNQPQHF. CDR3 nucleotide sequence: TGTGCCAGTAGTATCTCCAGCAACAATCAGCCCCAGCATTTT.

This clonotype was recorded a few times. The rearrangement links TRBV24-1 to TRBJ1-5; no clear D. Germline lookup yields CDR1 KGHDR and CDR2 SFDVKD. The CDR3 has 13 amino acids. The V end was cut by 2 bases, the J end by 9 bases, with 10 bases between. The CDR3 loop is CATSDSRTGPQHF. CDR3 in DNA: TGTGCCACCAGTGATTCAAGAACGGGGCCCCAGCATTTT.